The sequence of this T cell receptor beta chain was determined in a study of identical twins (dated by TCRdb to 2016 to 2018). Describing the broader study: The study deep-sequenced TCR alpha and beta repertoires from monozygotic twins, unrelated adults of various ages and cord blood to test whether fetal clonotypes persist. To rule out contamination, the twin experiments were replicated at different times with different library preparation protocols. Study-wide conclusions, independent of this receptor: The excess sharing between twins in beta out-of-frame sequences was weaker because fewer shared sequences reduced the signal-to-noise ratio. In monozygotic twins, recombination models systematically underestimated out-of-frame TCR alpha sharing, but the models matched the sharing seen between unrelated individuals. Invariant T cells such as MAIT and iNKT could partly confound zero-insertion analyses, although diverse VJ usage argued against such confounding for most clonotypes. Conclusions relied on cross-sectional statistical analysis, since the same donors could not be followed over many years. Compared with coincidental sharing between unrelated individuals, out-of-frame TCR alpha sequences shared between twins had an excess of sequences with low generation probability. Fewer insertions were carried by abundant cord blood beta clonotypes; a weaker similar trend was observed in young adult naive repertoires, while no such trend was observed in memory repertoires.

Germline trimming: 2 bases from V, 5 bases from J; junction bases outside gene matches: 5. CDR1 and CDR2 (SQVTM, ANQGSEA) derive from the germline V gene. The CDR3 measures 14 amino acids from cysteine to phenylalanine. CDR3 DNA only is kept here, 42 bases in frame from base 1. Only healthy Caucasian donors were included. The twin cohort comprised three pairs of female monozygotic twins, all aged roughly 18 to 29 years. RNA for TCR libraries was isolated from peripheral blood mononuclear cells. This clonotype was detected many times. Its antigen target is currently unknown. Base qualities were left out, and no much larger clone turns up one base away. Preparation of the library involved 5' RACE. This sample was sequenced with an Illumina HiSeq 2000. Template switching introduced a universal primer binding site; the final cDNA contained a unique molecular identifier, enabling accurate counting of TCR cDNA molecules. Specific primers in the conserved constant-segment region were used to synthesize first-strand cDNA for the TCR alpha and beta chains. To control for contamination, each cDNA library was double barcoded with a SMART-Mk sample barcode plus Illumina barcodes. TruSeq adapter sequences along with Illumina sample barcodes were introduced in two successive PCR steps. Sequencing of the TCR alpha and beta cDNA libraries was done on the Illumina HiSeq platform using custom primers. The authors' analysis ran thus. MiGEC was used to process raw reads and extract unique molecular identifiers, and MiXCR was used to find CDR3 positions. For each individual, recombination models were inferred using an EM algorithm with the repgenHMM and IGoR tools. Shared clonotype analysis was performed with the tcR package in R, normalizing sharing by the product of cloneset sizes. To study raw recombination without the effects of thymic and clonal selection, out-of-frame nonproductive sequences were analyzed. In TCRdb, the public reads were trimmed at Q25 with fastp and aligned with MiXCR, with productive beta chains retained. Identical CDR3 protein sequences are pooled into one entry, listed with their most common genes and DNA. The V and J calls reflect TCRdb's pipeline rather than the authors' work. The sample includes about 660,000 distinct CDR3 sequences, with around 8.3% observed a single time. The leading ten clones occupy 0.98% of the sample.

Separately, the same data were catalogued under a study of yellow fever vaccine responses in identical twins. From that second study: The authors reported that the T cell response to vaccination in identical twins appeared partly convergent and partly personalized. The study precisely tracked vaccine-responding T cell clones in identical twins.

The sample comprised PBMCs. The receptor comes from a woman under 30 in good health. The chain couples TRBV29-1 to TRBJ2-5; TRBD2 aligns with 10 central bases. The CDR3 amino acid sequence is: CSVELAGVGETQYF. The bases read TGCAGCGTTGAACTAGCGGGAGTTGGGGAGACCCAGTACTTC.